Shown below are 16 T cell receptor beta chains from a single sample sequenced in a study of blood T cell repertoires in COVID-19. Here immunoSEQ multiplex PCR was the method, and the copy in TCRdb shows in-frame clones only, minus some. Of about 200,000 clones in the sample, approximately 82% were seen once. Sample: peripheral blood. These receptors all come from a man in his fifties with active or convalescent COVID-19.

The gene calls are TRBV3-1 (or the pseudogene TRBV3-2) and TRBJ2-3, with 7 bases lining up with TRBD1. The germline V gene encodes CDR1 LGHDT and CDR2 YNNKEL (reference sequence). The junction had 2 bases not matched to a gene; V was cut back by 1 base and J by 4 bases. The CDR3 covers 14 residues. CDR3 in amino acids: CASSQGQGPDTQYF. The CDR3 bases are TGTGCCAGCAGCCAAGGACAGGGCCCAGATACGCAGTATTTT.

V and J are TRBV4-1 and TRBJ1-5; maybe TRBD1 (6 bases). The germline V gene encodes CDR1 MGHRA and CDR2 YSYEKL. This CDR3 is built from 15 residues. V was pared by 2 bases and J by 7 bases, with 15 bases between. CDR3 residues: CASSQKQAGGQPQHF. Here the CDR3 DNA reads TGCGCCAGCAGCCAAAAACAGGCTGGGGGCCAGCCCCAGCATTTT.

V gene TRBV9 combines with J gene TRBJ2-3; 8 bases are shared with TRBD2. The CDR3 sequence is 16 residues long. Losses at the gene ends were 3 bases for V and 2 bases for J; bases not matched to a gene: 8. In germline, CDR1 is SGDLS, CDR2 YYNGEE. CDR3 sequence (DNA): TGTGCCAGCAGCGCCTCGGGAGGGTACAACACAGATACGCAGTATTTT. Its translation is CASSASGGYNTDTQYF.

The CDR3, as DNA: TGTGCCAGCAGTCCTCAATTCAGGGAGAACACTGAAGCTTTCTTT. Protein sequence: CASSPQFRENTEAFF. V is TRBV28 and J is TRBJ1-1; a possible D gene is TRBD1 (5 bases). The CDR3 runs 15 residues. Between the trimmed V and J ends, which lost 5 bases and 1 base, there was a span of 14 bases. CDR1 and CDR2 (germline): MDHEN, SYDVKM.

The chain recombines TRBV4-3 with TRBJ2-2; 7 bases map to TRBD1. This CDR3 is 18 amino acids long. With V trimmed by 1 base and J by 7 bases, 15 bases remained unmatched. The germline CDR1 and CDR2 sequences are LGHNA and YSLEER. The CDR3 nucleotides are TGCGCCAGCAGCCAAGGGCGAGGAACAGGGGTATTAGGCGGGGAGCTGTTTTTT. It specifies CASSQGRGTGVLGGELFF.

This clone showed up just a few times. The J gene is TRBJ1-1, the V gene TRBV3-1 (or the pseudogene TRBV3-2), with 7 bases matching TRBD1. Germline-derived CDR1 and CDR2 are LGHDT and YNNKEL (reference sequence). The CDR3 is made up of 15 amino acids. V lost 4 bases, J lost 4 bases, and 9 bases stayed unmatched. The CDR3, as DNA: TGTGCCAGCAGCCCCTACTCCACAGGGGCCACTGAAGCTTTCTTT. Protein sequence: CASSPYSTGATEAFF.

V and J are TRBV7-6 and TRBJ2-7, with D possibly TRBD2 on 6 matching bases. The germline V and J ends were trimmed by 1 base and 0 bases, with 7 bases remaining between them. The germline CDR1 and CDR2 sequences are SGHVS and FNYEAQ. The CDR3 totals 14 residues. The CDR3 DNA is TGTGCCAGCAGCTTAGGGGACTTCTCCTACGAGCAGTACTTC. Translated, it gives CASSLGDFSYEQYF.

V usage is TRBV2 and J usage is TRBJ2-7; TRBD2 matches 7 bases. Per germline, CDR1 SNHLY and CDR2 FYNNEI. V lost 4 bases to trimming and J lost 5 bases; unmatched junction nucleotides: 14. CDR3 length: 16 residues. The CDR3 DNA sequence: TGTGCCAGCAGTGGAATCTTGGCTCTGGGGAGGGACGAGCAGTACGTC. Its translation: CASSGILALGRDEQYV.

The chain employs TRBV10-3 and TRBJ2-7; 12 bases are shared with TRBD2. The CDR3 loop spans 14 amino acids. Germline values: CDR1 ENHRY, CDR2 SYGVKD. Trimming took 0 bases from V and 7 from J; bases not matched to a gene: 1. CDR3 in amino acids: CAISESLAGGEQYF. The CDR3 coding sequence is TGTGCCATCAGTGAGTCACTAGCGGGAGGAGAGCAGTACTTC.

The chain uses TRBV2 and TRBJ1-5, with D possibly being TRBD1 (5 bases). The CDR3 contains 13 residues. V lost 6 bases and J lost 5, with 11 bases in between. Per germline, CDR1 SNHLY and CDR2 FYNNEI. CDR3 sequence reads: CASSGGYDQPQHF. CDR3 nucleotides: TGTGCCAGCAGCGGGGGATACGATCAGCCCCAGCATTTT.

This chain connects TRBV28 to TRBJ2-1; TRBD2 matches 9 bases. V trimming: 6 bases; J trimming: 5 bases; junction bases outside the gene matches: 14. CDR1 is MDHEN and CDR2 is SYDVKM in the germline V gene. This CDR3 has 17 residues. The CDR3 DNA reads TGTGCCAGCAGCTCCCCGGAGGGGCTAGCGGGGAACAATGAGCAGTTCTTC. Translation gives CASSSPEGLAGNNEQFF.

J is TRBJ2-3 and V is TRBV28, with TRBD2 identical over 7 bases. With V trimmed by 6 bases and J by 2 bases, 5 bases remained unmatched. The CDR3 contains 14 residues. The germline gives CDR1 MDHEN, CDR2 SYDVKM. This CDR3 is CASSRGDYTDTQYF. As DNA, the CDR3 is TGTGCCAGCAGCCGCGGGGACTACACAGATACGCAGTATTTT.

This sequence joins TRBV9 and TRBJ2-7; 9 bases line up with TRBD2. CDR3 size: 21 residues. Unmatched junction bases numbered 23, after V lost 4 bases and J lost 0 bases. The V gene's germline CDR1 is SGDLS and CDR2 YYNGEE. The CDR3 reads CASSPFGSGALAGLDSYEQYF. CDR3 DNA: TGTGCCAGCAGCCCGTTTGGTTCTGGGGCCCTAGCGGGACTTGACTCCTACGAGCAGTACTTC. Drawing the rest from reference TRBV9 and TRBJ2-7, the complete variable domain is DSGVTQTPKHLITATGQRVTLRCSPRSGDLSVYWYQQSLDQGLQFLIQYYNGEERAKGNILERFSAQQFPDLHSELNLSSLELGDSALYFCASSPFGSGALAGLDSYEQYFGPGTRLTVT.

CDR3 nucleotide sequence: TGCGCCAGCAGCTTGGATTGGACAGGGGAGCCTCATGGCTACACCTTC. Its protein is CASSLDWTGEPHGYTF. The rearrangement links TRBV5-1 to TRBJ1-2; 9 nucleotides align to TRBD1. Germline values: CDR1 SGHRS, CDR2 YFSETQ. The CDR3 contains 16 residues. With 0 bases clipped from V and 6 bases from J, the junction kept 9 bases outside the gene matches.

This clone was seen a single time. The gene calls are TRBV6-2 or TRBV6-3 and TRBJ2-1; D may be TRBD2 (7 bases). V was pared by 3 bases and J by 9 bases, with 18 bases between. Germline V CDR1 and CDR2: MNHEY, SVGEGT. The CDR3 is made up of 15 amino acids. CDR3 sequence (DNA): TGTGCCAGCAGTTATTCAGTAGGGGGGGCTAGTGAGCAGTTCTTC. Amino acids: CASSYSVGGASEQFF.

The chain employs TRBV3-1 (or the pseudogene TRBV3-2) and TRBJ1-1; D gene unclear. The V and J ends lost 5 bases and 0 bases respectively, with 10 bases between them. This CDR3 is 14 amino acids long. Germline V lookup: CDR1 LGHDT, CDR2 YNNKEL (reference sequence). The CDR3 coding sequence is TGTGCCAGCAGCTATCTCGGGTTGAACACTGAAGCTTTCTTT. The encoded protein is CASSYLGLNTEAFF.